The 21 T cell receptor beta chains given below trace back to one sample, sequenced in a study of CD4 T cells in relation to SARS-CoV-2 and coronaviruses. Profiled with immunoSEQ multiplex PCR; TCRdb holds only in-frame clones, not every one. This table has 40,000 to 50,000 clones, 84% appearing once. The antigens for these receptors are not known. What was sequenced was naive CD4+ T cells from PBMCs, cultured in vitro. Sample subset: naive CD4+ T cells isolated by negative enrichment. These receptors all stem from an adult with COVID-19.

The CDR3 DNA is TGTGCCAGCCGGGGGGTGAACCACGAGCAGTACTTC. Its protein is CASRGVNHEQYF. This chain uses TRBV2 with TRBJ2-7; 7 nucleotides match TRBD2. The CDR3 contains 12 residues. CDR1 SNHLY and CDR2 FYNNEI come from the germline V gene. The junction had 6 bases not matched to a gene; V was cut back by 8 bases and J by 5 bases.

This clone was seen a handful of times. The chain combines TRBV18 with TRBJ1-4; tentative D call: TRBD1 (6 bases). Germline CDR1 reads KGHSH; CDR2 reads LQKENI. Trimming stripped 4 bases from V and 5 bases from J, with 14 bases between. The CDR3 length is 15 residues. The CDR3 loop reads CASSLRQGRNEKLFF. CDR3 sequence (DNA): TGTGCCAGCTCACTGAGGCAGGGGAGGAATGAAAAACTGTTTTTT. Supplemented by reference TRBV18 and TRBJ1-4, the full variable domain reads NAGVMQNPRHLVRRRGQEARLRCSPMKGHSHVYWYRQLPEEGLKFMVYLQKENIIDESGMPKERFSAEFPKEGPSILRIQQVVRGDSAAYFCASSLRQGRNEKLFFGSGTQLSVL.

V gene TRBV4-3 combines with J gene TRBJ1-2; D call uncertain. Looked up from germline, CDR1 is LGHNA and CDR2 is YSLEER. This CDR3 comprises 14 residues. The ends were cut back, 4 bases at V and 2 bases at J, with 11 bases in the middle. CDR3 DNA: TGCGCCAGCAGCCGTAGCAGGAGCAACTATGGCTACACCTTC. Amino acids: CASSRSRSNYGYTF.

The J gene is TRBJ2-2, the V gene TRBV7-8, with D perhaps matching TRBD2 (5 bases). There are 17 residues in the CDR3. Per the germline V gene, CDR1 is SGHVS and CDR2 is FQNEAQ. Trimming took off 1 base at V and 1 base at J, with 13 bases between the two ends. The CDR3: CASSLVLPAGNTGELFF. DNA for the CDR3: TGTGCCAGCAGCTTAGTGTTACCGGCGGGGAACACCGGGGAGCTGTTTTTT. Drawing the rest from reference TRBV7-8 and TRBJ2-2, the complete variable domain is GAGVSQSPRYKVAKRGQDVALRCDPISGHVSLFWYQQALGQGPEFLTYFQNEAQLDKSGLPSDRFFAERPEGSVSTLKIQRTQQEDSAVYLCASSLVLPAGNTGELFFGEGSRLTVL.

The rearrangement joins TRBV18 to TRBJ2-5; no clear D gene. With 1 base removed from V and 4 bases from J, the gap between germline ends came to 10 bases. CDR3 length: 14 amino acids. Looked up from germline, CDR1 is KGHSH and CDR2 is LQKENI. The CDR3, as DNA: TGTGCCAGCTCACCACAGAGGCCTCGAGAGACCCAGTACTTC. It yields the protein CASSPQRPRETQYF.

This clone occurred a few times. J is TRBJ2-7 and V is TRBV7-6; tentatively, D is TRBD1 (6 bases). Trimming took off 2 bases at V and 5 bases at J, with 16 bases between the two ends. CDR3 length: 15 amino acids. Germline V gene data show CDR1 as SGHVS and CDR2 as FNYEAQ. Written as DNA, the CDR3 is TGTGCCAGCAGCTTATATGGTGCGGACAGTAACGAGCAGTACTTC. As protein: CASSLYGADSNEQYF.

This rearrangement joins TRBV6-9 to TRBJ2-3; D gene unclear. The CDR3 runs to 13 residues. CDR1 is MNHGY, CDR2 SVAAGI, per germline. V was pared by 10 bases and J by 0 bases, with 11 bases between. The CDR3 bases are TGTGCCAATCGGACGGTGAGCACAGATACGCAGTATTTT. This translates into CANRTVSTDTQYF.

The chain has TRBV19 and TRBJ2-2; tentative D call: TRBD2 (6 bases). CDR1 is LNHDA, CDR2 SQIVND, per germline (reference sequence). The CDR3 covers 14 residues. Trimming cost V 11 bases and J 4 bases, with 17 bases left between them. CDR3 sequence reads: CAAQAGRPTGELFF. For the CDR3, the DNA is TGTGCCGCTCAAGCGGGTCGGCCCACCGGGGAGCTGTTTTTT.

The J gene is TRBJ2-6, the V gene TRBV28; D possibly uses TRBD1 or TRBD2 (6 bases each). Trimming took 5 bases from V and 3 from J, leaving 14 bases between them. The CDR3 is 16 residues long. The germline CDR1 and CDR2 sequences are MDHEN and SYDVKM. CDR3 loop: CASSMTGAIGANVLTF. CDR3 DNA sequence: TGTGCCAGCAGTATGACGGGGGCGATTGGGGCCAACGTCCTGACTTTC.

The table lists this clone with a few counts. Here the CDR3 reads CASSEAFRYEQYF. The CDR3 nucleotides read TGTGCCAGCAGTGAAGCGTTCAGGTACGAGCAGTACTTC. The rearrangement uses TRBV6-1 and TRBJ2-7; D ambiguous. Germline V gene lookup returns CDR1 MNHNS and CDR2 SASEGT. Trimming took off 0 bases at V and 4 bases at J, with 7 bases between the two ends. The CDR3 extends over 13 amino acids.

This clone was observed a few times. This chain joins TRBV4-2 and TRBJ2-1; 12 bases are shared with TRBD1. Trimming cost V 1 base and J 9 bases; bases outside gene matches: 13. The CDR3 length is 18 residues. In germline, CDR1 is LGHNA, CDR2 YNFKEQ. CDR3 in amino acids: CASSQGGRPGQGAAEQFF. As DNA, the CDR3 is TGTGCCAGCAGCCAAGGGGGCCGACCGGGACAGGGGGCGGCTGAGCAGTTCTTC.

This clone was detected only once. The chain employs TRBV3-1 (or the pseudogene TRBV3-2) and TRBJ2-1; D is uncertain. The V gene lost 0 bases and the J gene lost 7 bases, with 22 bases spanning the gap. The length of the CDR3 is 18 residues. Germline V lookup: CDR1 LGHDT, CDR2 YNNKEL (reference sequence). The CDR3 DNA is TGTGCCAGCAGCCAAGATATGGTAGGGCGGCCTCGAGATAATGAGCAGTTCTTC. Protein sequence: CASSQDMVGRPRDNEQFF.

The chain employs TRBV19 and TRBJ2-5; 12 bases align to TRBD2. The CDR3 length is 16 residues. J lost 5 bases, V lost 4 bases, and 8 bases had no gene match. Germline V gives CDR1 LNHDA, CDR2 SQIVND (reference sequence). CDR3 region: CASSSGLAGNEETQYF. The DNA for the CDR3 is TGTGCCAGTAGTAGCGGACTAGCGGGAAATGAGGAGACCCAGTACTTC.

The V gene is TRBV5-4, the J gene TRBJ2-7; D ambiguous. Germline assignment: CDR1 SGHNT and CDR2 YYREEE (reference sequence). This CDR3 has 12 residues. Trimming stripped 0 bases from V and 5 bases from J, with 6 bases between. CDR3 region: CASSLGENEQYF. The CDR3 region has the DNA TGTGCCAGCAGCTTGGGGGAAAACGAGCAGTACTTC.

The chain uses TRBV5-5 and TRBJ1-1; unclear D gene. Germline V CDR1 and CDR2: SGHKS, YYEKEE (reference sequence). This CDR3 comprises 14 residues. V was clipped by 6 bases and J by 0 bases, with 12 bases between them. CDR3 nucleotide sequence: TGTGCCAGCAAGCGCGGGGTACTGAACACTGAAGCTTTCTTT. Its protein is CASKRGVLNTEAFF.

This clone was seen only once. CDR3 amino acids: CASSPRGLAGDTQYF. DNA of the CDR3: TGTGCCAGCAGCCCGCGGGGACTAGCCGGAGATACGCAGTATTTT. The chain is built from TRBV5-6 and TRBJ2-3; 9 bases are a match to TRBD2. The CDR3 has 15 amino acids. Germline V gene data show CDR1 as SGHDT and CDR2 as YYEEEE. Trimming at V came to 4 bases and at J to 5 bases, leaving 8 bases not matched to a gene.

This clone occurred once. The chain combines TRBV7-9 with TRBJ1-5, with 8 bases that match TRBD1. The CDR3 is made up of 14 amino acids. J gave up 4 bases and V 4 bases, and 3 bases lay outside the gene matches. Germline CDR1 and CDR2: SEHNR and FQNEAQ (reference sequence). The CDR3 DNA is TGTGCCAGCAGCTCGGACAGGGAGAATCAGCCCCAGCATTTT. This encodes CASSSDRENQPQHF. The full variable domain, rest sourced from reference TRBV7-9 and TRBJ1-5, is DTGVSQNPRHKITKRGQNVTFRCDPISEHNRLYWYRQTLGQGPEFLTYFQNEAQLEKSRLLSDRFSAERPKGSFSTLEIQRTEQGDSAMYLCASSSDRENQPQHFGDGTRLSIL.

J is TRBJ1-5 and V is TRBV24-1; no clear D gene. The CDR3 is made up of 13 amino acids. Looked up from germline, CDR1 is KGHDR and CDR2 is SFDVKD. The V and J ends lost 1 base and 6 bases respectively, with 6 bases between them. CDR3 protein: CATSDFYGQPQHF. DNA of the CDR3: TGTGCCACCAGTGATTTCTATGGTCAGCCCCAGCATTTT.

This clone was recorded only once. The chain carries TRBV2 and TRBJ1-4, with unresolved D. V dropped 5 bases and J dropped 6 bases, with 19 bases sitting between them. Germline V gives CDR1 SNHLY, CDR2 FYNNEI. CDR3 length: 16 amino acids. DNA for the CDR3: TGTGCCAGCAGTCCGGGCCATCGATTTCAGGATGAAAAACTGTTTTTT. Translating gives CASSPGHRFQDEKLFF.

The chain is built from TRBV23-1 and TRBJ2-7, with unresolved D. TRBV23-1 is placed among ORFs of uncertain function. Between the trimmed V and J ends, which lost 8 bases and 3 bases, there was a span of 14 bases. This CDR3 contains 13 residues. CDR3 sequence reads: CASLPTEVYEQYF. Here the CDR3 DNA reads TGCGCCAGCCTTCCAACAGAGGTCTACGAGCAGTACTTC.

The chain carries TRBV18 and TRBJ2-7, with D unclear. This CDR3 comprises 12 residues. CDR1 is KGHSH and CDR2 is LQKENI in the germline V gene. V lost 3 bases and J lost 3, with 6 bases in between. As DNA, the CDR3 is TGTGCCAGCTCACCTGATCTCTACGAGCAGTACTTC. This translates into CASSPDLYEQYF.